This T cell receptor (beta chain) was found in a study of OX40 agonist ivuxolimab in advanced cancers. Study overall: Dose-escalation patients had hepatocellular carcinoma, melanoma, renal cell or head and neck cancer. Two cutaneous melanoma patients and one hepatocellular carcinoma patient, three in all, had partial responses.

A note on this clone: The target antigen is unknown.

General study results and limits: Still undetermined is the antigen specificity of the expanded peripheral T cells.

TCRdb's copy holds only in-frame clones and misses some; the assay was immunoSEQ multiplex PCR. The data contain tens of thousands of clones, over 75% of them singletons. Blood sampling took place at baseline, cycle 4 day 1, and cycle 7 day 1. V lost 2 bases and J 5 bases, leaving 12 bases between the germline ends. The CDR3 is 14 amino acids. Germline-derived CDR1 and CDR2 are WNHNN and SYGVQD (reference sequence). This specimen consisted of CD4+ or CD8+ T cells sorted from blood, obtained in a trial of the OX40 agonist ivuxolimab. The chain couples TRBV10-1 to TRBJ2-5; perhaps D is TRBD1 or TRBD2 (6 bases each). The receptor was derived from an adult with an advanced solid tumor such as melanoma, head and neck, liver or kidney cancer. The CDR3 loop reads CASSEQGTGETQYF. CDR3 bases: TGCGCCAGCAGTGAGCAGGGGACTGGGGAGACCCAGTACTTC.